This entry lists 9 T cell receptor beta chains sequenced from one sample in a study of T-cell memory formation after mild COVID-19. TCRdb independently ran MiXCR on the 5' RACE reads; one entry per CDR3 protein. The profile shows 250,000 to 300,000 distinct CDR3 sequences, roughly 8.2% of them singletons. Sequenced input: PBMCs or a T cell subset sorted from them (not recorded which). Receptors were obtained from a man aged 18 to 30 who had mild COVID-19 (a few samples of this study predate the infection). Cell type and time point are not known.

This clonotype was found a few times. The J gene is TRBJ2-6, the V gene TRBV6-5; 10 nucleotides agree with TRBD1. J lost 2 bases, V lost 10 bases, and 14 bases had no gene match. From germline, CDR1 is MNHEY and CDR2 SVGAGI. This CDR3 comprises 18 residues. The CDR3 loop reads CATYPLGQGIPGANVLTF. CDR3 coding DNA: TGTGCCACCTACCCTCTGGGACAGGGGATTCCTGGGGCCAACGTCCTGACTTTC.

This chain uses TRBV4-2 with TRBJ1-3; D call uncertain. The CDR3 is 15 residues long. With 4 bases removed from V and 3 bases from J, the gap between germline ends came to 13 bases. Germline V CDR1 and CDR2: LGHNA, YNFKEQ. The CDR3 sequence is CASSRPFAGGNTIYF. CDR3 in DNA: TGTGCCAGCAGCCGGCCCTTTGCGGGTGGAAACACCATATATTTT.

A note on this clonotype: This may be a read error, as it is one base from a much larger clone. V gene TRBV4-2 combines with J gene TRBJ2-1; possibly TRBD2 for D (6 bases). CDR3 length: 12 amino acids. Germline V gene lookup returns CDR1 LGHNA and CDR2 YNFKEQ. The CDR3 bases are TGTGCCAGCAGCCACGAGACTAGGAGCCTCAACTTC. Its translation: CASSHETRSLNF.

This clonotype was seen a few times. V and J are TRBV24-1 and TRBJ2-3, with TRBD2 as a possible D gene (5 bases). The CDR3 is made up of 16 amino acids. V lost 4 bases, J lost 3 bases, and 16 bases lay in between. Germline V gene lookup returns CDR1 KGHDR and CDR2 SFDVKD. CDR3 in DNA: TGTGCCACCAGTGACCCCTTCGTGAGCGGAACAGATACGCAGTATTTT. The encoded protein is CATSDPFVSGTDTQYF.

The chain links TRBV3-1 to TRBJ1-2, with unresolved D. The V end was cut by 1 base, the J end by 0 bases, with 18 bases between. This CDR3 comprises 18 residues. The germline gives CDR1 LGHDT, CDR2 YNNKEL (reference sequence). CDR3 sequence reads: CASSQVFSYTRPNYGYTF. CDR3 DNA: TGTGCCAGCAGCCAAGTATTCTCCTATACTAGACCTAACTATGGCTACACCTTC. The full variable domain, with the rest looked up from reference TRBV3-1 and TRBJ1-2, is DTAVSQTPKYLVTQMGNDKSIKCEQNLGHDTMYWYKQDSKKFLKIMFSYNNKELIINETVPNRFSPKSPDKAHLNLHINSLELGDSAVYFCASSQVFSYTRPNYGYTFGSGTRLTVV.

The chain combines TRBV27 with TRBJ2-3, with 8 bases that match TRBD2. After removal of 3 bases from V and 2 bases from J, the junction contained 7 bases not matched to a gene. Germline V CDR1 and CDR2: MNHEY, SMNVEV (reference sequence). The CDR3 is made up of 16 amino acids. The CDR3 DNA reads TGTGCCAGCAGTTTGTGGGGCGGGGGGAACACAGATACGCAGTATTTT. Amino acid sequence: CASSLWGGGNTDTQYF.

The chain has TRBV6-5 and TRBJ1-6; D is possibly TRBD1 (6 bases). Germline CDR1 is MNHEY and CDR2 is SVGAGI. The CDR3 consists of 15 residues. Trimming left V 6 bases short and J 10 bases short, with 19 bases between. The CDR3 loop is CASSRQQGKGSPLHF. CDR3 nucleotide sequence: TGTGCCAGCAGCCGACAACAGGGAAAGGGGTCACCCCTCCACTTT.

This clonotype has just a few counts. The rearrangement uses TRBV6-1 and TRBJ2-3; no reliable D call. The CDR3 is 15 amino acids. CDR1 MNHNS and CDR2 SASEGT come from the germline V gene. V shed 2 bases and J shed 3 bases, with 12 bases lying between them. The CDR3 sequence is CASSEMVVKTDTQYF. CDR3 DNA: TGTGCCAGCAGTGAAATGGTCGTAAAGACAGATACGCAGTATTTT.

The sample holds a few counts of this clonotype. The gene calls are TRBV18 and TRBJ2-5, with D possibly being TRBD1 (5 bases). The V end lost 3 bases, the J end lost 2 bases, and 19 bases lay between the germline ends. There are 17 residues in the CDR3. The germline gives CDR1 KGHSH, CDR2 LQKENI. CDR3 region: CASSPRSTGTWQETQYF. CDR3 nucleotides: TGTGCCAGCTCACCGAGGAGCACAGGCACCTGGCAAGAGACCCAGTACTTC.